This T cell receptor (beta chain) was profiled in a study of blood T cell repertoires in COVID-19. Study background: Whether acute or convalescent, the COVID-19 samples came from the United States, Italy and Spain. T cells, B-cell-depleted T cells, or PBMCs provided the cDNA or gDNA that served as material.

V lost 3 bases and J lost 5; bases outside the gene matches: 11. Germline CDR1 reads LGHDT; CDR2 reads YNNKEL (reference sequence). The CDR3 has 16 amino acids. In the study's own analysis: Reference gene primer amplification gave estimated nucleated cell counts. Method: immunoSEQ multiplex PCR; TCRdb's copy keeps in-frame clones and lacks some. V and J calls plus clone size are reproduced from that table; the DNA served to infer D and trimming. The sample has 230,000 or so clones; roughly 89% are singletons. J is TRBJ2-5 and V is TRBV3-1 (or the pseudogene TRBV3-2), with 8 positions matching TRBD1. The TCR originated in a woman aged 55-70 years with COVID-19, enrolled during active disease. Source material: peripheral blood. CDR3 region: CASSQRGAGGRETQYF. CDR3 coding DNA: TGTGCCAGCAGCCAGCGTGGGGCAGGGGGCCGGGAGACCCAGTACTTC.